What follows describes a single TCR beta chain. The sample belongs to a study of T cells after posttransplantation cyclophosphamide. Germline V gene sequence: CDR1 PRHDT, CDR2 FYEKMQ (reference sequence). V gave up 0 bases and J gave up 6 bases; unmatched junction bases: 5. The CDR3 consists of 14 residues. Assay: immunoSEQ multiplex PCR; the TCRdb copy retains only in-frame clones and omits some. The sample has about 7,300 clones, approximately 92% seen once. The V call is TRBV13, the J call TRBJ2-7; 7 nucleotides align to TRBD1. The source of this sequence is a woman aged 45-59 years in good health and a related stem cell transplant donor. The sample was CD4+ T cells sorted from blood. Here the CDR3 DNA reads TGTGCCAGCAGCTTAGGCCAGGGGGTCGCCGAGCAGTACTTC. Protein sequence: CASSLGQGVAEQYF.